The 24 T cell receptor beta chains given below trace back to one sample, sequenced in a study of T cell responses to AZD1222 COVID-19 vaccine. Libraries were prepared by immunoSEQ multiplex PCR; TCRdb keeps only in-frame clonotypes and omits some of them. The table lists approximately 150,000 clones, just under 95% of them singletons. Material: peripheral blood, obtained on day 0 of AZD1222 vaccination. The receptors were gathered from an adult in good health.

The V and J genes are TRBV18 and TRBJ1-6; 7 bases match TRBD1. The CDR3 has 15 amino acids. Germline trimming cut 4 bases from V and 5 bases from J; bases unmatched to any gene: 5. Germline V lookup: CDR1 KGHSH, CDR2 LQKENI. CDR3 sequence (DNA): TGTGCCAGCTCACGACAGGGCGTTGATAATTCACCCCTCCACTTT. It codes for CASSRQGVDNSPLHF.

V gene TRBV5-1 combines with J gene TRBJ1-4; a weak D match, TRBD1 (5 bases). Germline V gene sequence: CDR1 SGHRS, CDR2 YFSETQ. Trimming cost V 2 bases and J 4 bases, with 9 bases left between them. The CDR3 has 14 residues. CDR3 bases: TGCGCCAGCAGCTTAGGGGCGAATAATGAAAAACTGTTTTTT. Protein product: CASSLGANNEKLFF.

The CDR3 is CATLLATNEKLFF. The CDR3, as DNA: TGTGCTACCCTGTTAGCAACTAATGAAAAACTGTTTTTT. The rearrangement joins TRBV28 to TRBJ1-4; D gene ambiguous. Germline loops: CDR1 MDHEN, CDR2 SYDVKM. The CDR3 runs to 13 residues.

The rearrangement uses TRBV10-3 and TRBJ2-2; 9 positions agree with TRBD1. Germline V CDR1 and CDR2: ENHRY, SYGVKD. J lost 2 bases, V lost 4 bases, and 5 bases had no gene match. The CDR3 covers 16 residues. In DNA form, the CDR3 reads TGTGCCATCAGTGGGGTGGGACAGGGCAACACCGGGGAGCTGTTTTTT. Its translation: CAISGVGQGNTGELFF.

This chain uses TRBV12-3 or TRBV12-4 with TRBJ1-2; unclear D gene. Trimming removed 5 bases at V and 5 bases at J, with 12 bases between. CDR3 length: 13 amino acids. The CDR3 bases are TGTGCCAGCAGTGGACCCGGGCGATATGGCTACACCTTC. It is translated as CASSGPGRYGYTF.

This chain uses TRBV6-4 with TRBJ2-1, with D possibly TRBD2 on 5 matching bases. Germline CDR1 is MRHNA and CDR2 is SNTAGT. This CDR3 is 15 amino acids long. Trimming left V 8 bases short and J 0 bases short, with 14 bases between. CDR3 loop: CASSPGRVSYNEQFF. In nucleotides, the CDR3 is TGTGCCAGCTCACCTGGGCGGGTCTCCTACAATGAGCAGTTCTTC.

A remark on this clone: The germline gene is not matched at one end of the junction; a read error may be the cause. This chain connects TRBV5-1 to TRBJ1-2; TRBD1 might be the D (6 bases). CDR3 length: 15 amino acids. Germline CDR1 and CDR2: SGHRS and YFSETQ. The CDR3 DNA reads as TGCGCTAGCAGCGGTACAGGGATCGGCGCTGATGGCTACACCTTC. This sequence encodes CASSGTGIGADGYTF.

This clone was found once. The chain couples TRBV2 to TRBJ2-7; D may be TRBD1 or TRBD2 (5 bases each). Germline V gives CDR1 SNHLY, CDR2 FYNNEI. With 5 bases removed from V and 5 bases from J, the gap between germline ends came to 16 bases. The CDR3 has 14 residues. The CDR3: CASSLPGPRNEQYF. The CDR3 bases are TGTGCCAGCAGTTTACCGGGACCCAGAAACGAGCAGTACTTC.

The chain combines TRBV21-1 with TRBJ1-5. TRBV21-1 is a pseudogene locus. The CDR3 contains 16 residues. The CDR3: CASSSQGLYFNQPQHF. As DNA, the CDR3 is TGTGCCAGCAGCTCACAGGGACTATATTTTAATCAGCCCCAGCATTTT.

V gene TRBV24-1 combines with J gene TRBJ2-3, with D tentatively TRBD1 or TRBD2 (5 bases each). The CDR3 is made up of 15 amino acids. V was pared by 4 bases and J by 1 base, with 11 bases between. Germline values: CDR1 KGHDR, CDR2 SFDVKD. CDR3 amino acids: CATSDRLGGTDTQYF. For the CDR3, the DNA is TGTGCCACCAGTGACCGACTGGGGGGCACAGATACGCAGTATTTT.

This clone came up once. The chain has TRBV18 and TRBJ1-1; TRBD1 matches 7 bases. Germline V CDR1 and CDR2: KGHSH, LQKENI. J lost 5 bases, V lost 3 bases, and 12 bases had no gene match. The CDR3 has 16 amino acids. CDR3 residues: CASSPLLSDRVTEAFF. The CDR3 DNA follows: TGTGCCAGCTCACCCCTATTATCTGACAGGGTGACTGAAGCTTTCTTT.

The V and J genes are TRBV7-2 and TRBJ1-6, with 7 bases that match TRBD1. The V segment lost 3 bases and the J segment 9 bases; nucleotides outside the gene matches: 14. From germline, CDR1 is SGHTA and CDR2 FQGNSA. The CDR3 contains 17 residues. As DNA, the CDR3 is TGTGCCAGCAGCTTCCAAGGGGGCTTGAAAAAGGGTTCACCCCTCCACTTT. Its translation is CASSFQGGLKKGSPLHF.

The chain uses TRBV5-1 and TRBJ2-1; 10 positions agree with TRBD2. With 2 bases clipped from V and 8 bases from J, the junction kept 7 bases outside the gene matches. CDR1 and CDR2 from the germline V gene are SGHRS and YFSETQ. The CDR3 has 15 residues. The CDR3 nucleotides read TGCGCCAGCAGCTTTATAGCGGGGGGTAGGGATGAGCAGTTCTTC. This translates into CASSFIAGGRDEQFF.

CDR3 coding DNA: TGTGCCAGCGGAAACAGTTTTGGCGAGCAGTACTTC. This encodes CASGNSFGEQYF. The rearrangement joins TRBV25-1 to TRBJ2-7; no firm D call. Germline V gene data show CDR1 as MGHDK and CDR2 as SYGVNS. This CDR3 comprises 12 residues. V was shortened by 8 bases and J by 6 bases, with 14 bases between the two germline ends.

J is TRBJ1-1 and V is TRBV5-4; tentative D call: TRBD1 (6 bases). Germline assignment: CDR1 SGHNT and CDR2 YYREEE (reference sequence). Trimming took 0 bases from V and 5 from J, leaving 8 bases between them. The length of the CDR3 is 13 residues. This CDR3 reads CASSLAGATEAFF. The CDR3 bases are TGTGCCAGCAGCTTGGCGGGGGCAACTGAAGCTTTCTTT.

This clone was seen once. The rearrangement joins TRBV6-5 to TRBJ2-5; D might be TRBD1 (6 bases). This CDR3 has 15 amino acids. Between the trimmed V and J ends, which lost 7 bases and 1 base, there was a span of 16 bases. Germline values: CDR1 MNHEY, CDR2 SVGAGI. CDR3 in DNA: TGTGCCAGCACCTTTCAGACAGGACGCCAAGAGACCCAGTACTTC. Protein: CASTFQTGRQETQYF.

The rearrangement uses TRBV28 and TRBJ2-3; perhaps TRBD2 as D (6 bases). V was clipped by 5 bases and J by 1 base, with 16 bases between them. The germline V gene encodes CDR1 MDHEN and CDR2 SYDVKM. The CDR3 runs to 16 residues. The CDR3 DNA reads TGTGCCAGCAGTCGAAAGACAAAGCGGGGCACAGATACGCAGTATTTT. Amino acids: CASSRKTKRGTDTQYF.

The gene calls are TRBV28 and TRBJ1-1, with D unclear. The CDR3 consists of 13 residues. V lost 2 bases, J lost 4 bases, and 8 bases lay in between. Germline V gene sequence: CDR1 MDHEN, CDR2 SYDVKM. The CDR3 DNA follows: TGTGCCAGCAGTTTACCCGAGAGCACTGAAGCTTTCTTT. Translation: CASSLPESTEAFF. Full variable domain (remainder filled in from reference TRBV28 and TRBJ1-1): DVKVTQSSRYLVKRTGEKVFLECVQDMDHENMFWYRQDPGLGLRLIYFSYDVKMKEKGDIPEGYSVSREKKERFSLILESASTNQTSMYLCASSLPESTEAFFGQGTRLTVV.

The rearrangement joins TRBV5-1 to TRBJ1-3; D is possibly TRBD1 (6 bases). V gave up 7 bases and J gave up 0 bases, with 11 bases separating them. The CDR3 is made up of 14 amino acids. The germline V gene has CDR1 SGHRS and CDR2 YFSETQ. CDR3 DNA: TGCGCCAGCCGCCGACAGGTCTCTGGAAACACCATATATTTT. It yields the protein CASRRQVSGNTIYF.

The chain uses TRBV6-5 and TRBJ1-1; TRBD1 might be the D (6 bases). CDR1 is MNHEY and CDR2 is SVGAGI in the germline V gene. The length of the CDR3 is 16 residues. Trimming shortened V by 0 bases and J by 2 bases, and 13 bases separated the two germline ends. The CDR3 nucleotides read TGTGCCAGCAGTTACTCCCGGGGGCTGGAAAACACTGAAGCTTTCTTT. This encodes CASSYSRGLENTEAFF.

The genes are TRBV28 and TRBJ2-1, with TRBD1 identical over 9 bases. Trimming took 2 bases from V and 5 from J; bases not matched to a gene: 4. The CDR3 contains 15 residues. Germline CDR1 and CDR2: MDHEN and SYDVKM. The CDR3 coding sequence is TGTGCCAGCAGTTTAGGGGGACAGGGCAACAATGAGCAGTTCTTC. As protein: CASSLGGQGNNEQFF.

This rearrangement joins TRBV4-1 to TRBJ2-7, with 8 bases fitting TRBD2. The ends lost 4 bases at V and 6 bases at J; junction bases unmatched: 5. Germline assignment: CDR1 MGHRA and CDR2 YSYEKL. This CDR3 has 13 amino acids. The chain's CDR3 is CASSRAGEREQYF. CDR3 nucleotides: TGCGCCAGCAGCCGAGCGGGGGAACGCGAGCAGTACTTC.

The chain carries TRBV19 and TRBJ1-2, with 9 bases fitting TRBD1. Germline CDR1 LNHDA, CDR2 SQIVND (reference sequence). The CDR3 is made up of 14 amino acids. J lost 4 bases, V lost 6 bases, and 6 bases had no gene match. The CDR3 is CASSPGDRVYGYTF. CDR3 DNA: TGTGCCAGTAGCCCAGGGGACAGGGTCTATGGCTACACCTTC.

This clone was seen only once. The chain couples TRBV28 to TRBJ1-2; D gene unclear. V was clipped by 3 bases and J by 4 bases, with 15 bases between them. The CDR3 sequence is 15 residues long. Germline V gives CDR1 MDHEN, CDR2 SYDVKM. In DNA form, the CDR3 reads TGTGCCAGCAGTTTCCCCGAACGACCGGTCTATGGCTACACCTTC. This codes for CASSFPERPVYGYTF.